One and the same sample provided the 12 T cell receptor beta chains below, sequenced in a study of T cell responses to AZD1222 COVID-19 vaccine. Here immunoSEQ multiplex PCR was the method, and the copy in TCRdb shows in-frame clones only, minus some. The table includes 140,000 to 150,000 clones, roughly 91% detected once. This sample comprised peripheral blood, obtained on day 0 of AZD1222 vaccination. The source is an adult in good health.

The chain recombines TRBV3-1 (or the pseudogene TRBV3-2) with TRBJ1-6, with D possibly matching TRBD1 (5 bases). Germline CDR1 reads LGHDT; CDR2 reads YNNKEL (reference sequence). Trimming stripped 2 bases from V and 4 bases from J, with 9 bases between. The CDR3 is 15 amino acids. DNA of the CDR3: TGTGCCAGCAGCCAATTGACAGATTATAATTCACCCCTCCACTTT. Protein: CASSQLTDYNSPLHF.

The chain combines TRBV5-5 with TRBJ2-7; D is unclear. The germline V and J ends were trimmed by 2 bases and 9 bases, with 33 bases remaining between them. The germline CDR1 and CDR2 sequences are SGHKS and YYEKEE (reference sequence). The CDR3 sequence is 19 residues long. DNA for the CDR3: TGTGCCAGCAGCTTAGGTAAAGCCCCCCACGAAAAGTGGTGGATCGGGCAGTACTTC. The encoded protein is CASSLGKAPHEKWWIGQYF.

The V and J genes are TRBV5-6 and TRBJ1-2; 7 bases fit TRBD1. This CDR3 is built from 14 residues. Germline V gene sequence: CDR1 SGHDT, CDR2 YYEEEE. V shed 4 bases, J shed 1 base, and the junction held 4 bases outside the gene matches. DNA for the CDR3: TGTGCCAGCAGCCCGGGACAGAATAACTATGGCTACACCTTC. Translation: CASSPGQNNYGYTF.

The V gene is TRBV7-8, the J gene TRBJ2-1; 10 nucleotides line up with TRBD1. The germline V gene has CDR1 SGHVS and CDR2 FQNEAQ. There are 15 residues in the CDR3. Trimming cost V 3 bases and J 3 bases; bases outside gene matches: 2. In nucleotides, the CDR3 is TGTGCCAGCAGCTTCCGGGACAGGGGCTACAATGAGCAGTTCTTC. Its translation: CASSFRDRGYNEQFF.

Only one count was recorded for this clone. CDR3 protein: CSAKGSSNTEAFF. CDR3 DNA sequence: TGCAGCGCCAAAGGCTCTTCGAACACTGAAGCTTTCTTT. The chain uses TRBV29-1 and TRBJ1-1; the D is unclear. Trimming removed 7 bases at V and 1 base at J, with 13 bases between. The germline gives CDR1 SQVTM, CDR2 ANQGSEA. This CDR3 has 13 residues.

This rearrangement joins TRBV7-2 to TRBJ2-3, with 11 bases lining up with TRBD2. The CDR3 totals 17 residues. The junction had 6 bases not matched to a gene; V was cut back by 1 base and J by 3 bases. Germline-derived CDR1 and CDR2 are SGHTA and FQGNSA. CDR3 amino acids: CASSLVLSGRVTDTQYF. The DNA of the CDR3 is TGTGCCAGCAGCTTAGTCCTTAGCGGGAGGGTGACAGATACGCAGTATTTT.

The V and J genes are TRBV7-2 and TRBJ1-5; D gene unclear. Trimming cost V 5 bases and J 4 bases, with 9 bases left between them. Germline-derived CDR1 and CDR2 are SGHTA and FQGNSA. CDR3 length: 13 amino acids. The CDR3 nucleotides are TGTGCCAGCAGCCCGACGGGGAATCAGCCCCAGCATTTT. The encoded protein is CASSPTGNQPQHF.

The chain recombines TRBV9 with TRBJ2-1; 7 bases fit TRBD2. The CDR3 covers 15 residues. V shed 0 bases and J 9 bases; nucleotides not matched to a gene: 9. Germline V gene data show CDR1 as SGDLS and CDR2 as YYNGEE. The CDR3 DNA follows: TGTGCCAGCAGCGTAGGGCAGCGGGAAGAGAGTGAGCAGTTCTTC. Translated, it gives CASSVGQREESEQFF.

The rearrangement links TRBV7-2 to TRBJ1-1; TRBD1 matches 9 bases. This CDR3 is 17 amino acids long. Germline V gives CDR1 SGHTA, CDR2 FQGNSA. Unmatched junction bases numbered 8, after V lost 3 bases and J lost 0 bases. CDR3 sequence (DNA): TGTGCCAGCAGCTTGCTGGGGACAGGGAGACTGAACACTGAAGCTTTCTTT. It codes for CASSLLGTGRLNTEAFF.

J is TRBJ2-2 and V is TRBV12-5; D is unclear. Deletions cut 1 base from V and 4 bases from J, with 4 bases between. This CDR3 is 13 amino acids long. Germline CDR1 LGHNT, CDR2 FRNRAP. As DNA, the CDR3 is TGTGCTAGTGGTTTGGGTCTCACCGGGGAGCTGTTTTTT. It encodes CASGLGLTGELFF.

The V and J genes are TRBV7-9 and TRBJ2-5, with D perhaps TRBD2 (5 bases). Germline CDR1 reads SEHNR; CDR2 reads FQNEAQ (reference sequence). With 6 bases removed from V and 2 bases from J, the gap between germline ends came to 16 bases. The CDR3 sequence is 15 residues long. CDR3 in amino acids: CASSLDLTSQETQYF. The CDR3 coding sequence is TGTGCCAGCAGTCTTGACCTTACTAGTCAAGAGACCCAGTACTTC.

The chain recombines TRBV2 with TRBJ2-7, with 7 bases lining up with TRBD2. This CDR3 has 14 amino acids. Germline values: CDR1 SNHLY, CDR2 FYNNEI. With V trimmed by 8 bases and J by 3 bases, 10 bases remained unmatched. CDR3 in amino acids: CASRGDSIFYEQYF. The CDR3 DNA reads TGTGCCAGCCGGGGGGACTCAATTTTCTACGAGCAGTACTTC.